The clone carrying this TCR beta chain was picked up many times. Its antigen is not identified. This sample was included in a study of T cell repertoires in cytomegalovirus infection. For the study at large: TCR beta signatures that were public indicated CMV infection and matching HLA type. Study-level results: Identification of carriers of CMV plus the relevant HLA was achieved through cumulative public TCR beta family frequency.

TCRdb reprocessed the reads with MiXCR, giving one entry per CDR3 protein. Of 150,000 to 200,000 distinct CDR3 sequences listed, approximately 15% are singletons. The clonotype comes from a human donor in good health (CMV status not recorded). Some clones in this sample may be carry-over from other donors' samples. The sequenced sample consisted of PBMCs.

The CDR3, as DNA: TGTGCCAGCAGCTTATCTACTGACTATGGCTACACCTTC. Its translation is CASSLSTDYGYTF. This sequence joins TRBV7-6 and TRBJ1-2; D is ambiguous. This CDR3 spans 13 amino acids. Germline V gene data show CDR1 as SGHVS and CDR2 as FNYEAQ. Trimming cost V 2 bases and J 3 bases, with 7 bases left between them.